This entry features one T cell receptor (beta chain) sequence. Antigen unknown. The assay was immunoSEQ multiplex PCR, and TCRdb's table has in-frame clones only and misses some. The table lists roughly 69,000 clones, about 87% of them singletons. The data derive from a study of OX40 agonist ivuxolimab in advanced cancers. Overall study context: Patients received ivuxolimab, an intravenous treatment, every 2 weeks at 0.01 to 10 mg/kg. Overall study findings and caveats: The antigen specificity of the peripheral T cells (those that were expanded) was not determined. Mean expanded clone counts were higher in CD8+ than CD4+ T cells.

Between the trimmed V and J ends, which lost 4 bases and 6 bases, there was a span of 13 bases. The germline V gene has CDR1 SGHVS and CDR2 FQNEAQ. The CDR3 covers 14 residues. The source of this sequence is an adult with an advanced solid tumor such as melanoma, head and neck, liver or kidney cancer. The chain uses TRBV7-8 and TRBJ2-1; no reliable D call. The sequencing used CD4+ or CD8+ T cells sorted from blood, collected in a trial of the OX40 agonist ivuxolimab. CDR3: CASSSEFATNEQFF. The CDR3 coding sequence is TGTGCCAGCAGCTCGGAGTTTGCAACCAATGAGCAGTTCTTC.